The present entry profiles one T cell receptor beta chain with its context. The sample is drawn from a study of PD-L1 blockade in urothelial cancer. For the study at large: Analyzed time points were 3 weeks (second dose) and 6 weeks after therapy began.

Deletions cut 5 bases from V and 0 bases from J, with 8 bases between. The CDR3 is made up of 15 amino acids. Germline V lookup: CDR1 SGHVS, CDR2 FQNEAQ. Time point indicated: peripheral blood 6 weeks after treatment start. The protocol was immunoSEQ multiplex PCR, while the TCRdb copy is restricted to in-frame clones and leaves out a portion. This sample has around 100,000 clones, with 75% to 95% found just once. Sample: PBMCs, taken around atezolizumab (anti-PD-L1) treatment. V is TRBV7-8 and J is TRBJ1-6; perhaps TRBD1 as D (6 bases). The source of this sequence is a man aged 55-75 years with urothelial cancer. The CDR3 region is CASSPQGSYNSPLHF. The CDR3 DNA reads TGTGCCAGCAGCCCACAGGGCTCCTATAATTCACCCCTCCACTTT.